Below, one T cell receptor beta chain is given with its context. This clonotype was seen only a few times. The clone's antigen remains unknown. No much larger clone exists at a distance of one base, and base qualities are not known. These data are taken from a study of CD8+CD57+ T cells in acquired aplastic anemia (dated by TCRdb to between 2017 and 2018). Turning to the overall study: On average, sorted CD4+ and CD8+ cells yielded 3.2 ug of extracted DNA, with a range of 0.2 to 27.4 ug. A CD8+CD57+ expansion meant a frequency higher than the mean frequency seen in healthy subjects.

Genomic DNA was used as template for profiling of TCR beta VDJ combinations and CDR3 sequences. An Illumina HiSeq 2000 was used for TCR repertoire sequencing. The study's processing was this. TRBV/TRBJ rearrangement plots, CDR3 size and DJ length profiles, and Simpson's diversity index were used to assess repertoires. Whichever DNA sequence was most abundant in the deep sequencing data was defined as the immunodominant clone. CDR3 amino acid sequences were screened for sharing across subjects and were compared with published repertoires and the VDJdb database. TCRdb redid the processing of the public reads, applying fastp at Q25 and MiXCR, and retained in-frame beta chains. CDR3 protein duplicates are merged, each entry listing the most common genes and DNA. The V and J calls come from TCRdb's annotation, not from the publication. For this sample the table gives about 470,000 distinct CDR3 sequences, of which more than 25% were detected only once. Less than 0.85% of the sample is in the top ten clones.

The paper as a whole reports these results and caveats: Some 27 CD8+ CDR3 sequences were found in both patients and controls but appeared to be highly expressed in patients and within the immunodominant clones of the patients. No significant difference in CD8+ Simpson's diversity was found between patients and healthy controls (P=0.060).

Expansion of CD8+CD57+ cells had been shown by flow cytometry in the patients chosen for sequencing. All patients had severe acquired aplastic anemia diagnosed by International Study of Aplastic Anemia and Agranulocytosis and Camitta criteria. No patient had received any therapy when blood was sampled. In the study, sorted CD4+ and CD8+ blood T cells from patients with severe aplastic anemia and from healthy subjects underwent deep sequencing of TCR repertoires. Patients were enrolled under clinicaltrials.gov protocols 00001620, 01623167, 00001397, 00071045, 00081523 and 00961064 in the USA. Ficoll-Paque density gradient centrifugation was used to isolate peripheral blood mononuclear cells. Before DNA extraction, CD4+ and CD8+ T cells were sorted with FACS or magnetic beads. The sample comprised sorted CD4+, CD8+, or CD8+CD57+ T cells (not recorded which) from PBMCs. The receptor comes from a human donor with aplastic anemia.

CDR3 protein: CAISGQAGYTF. The sequenced DNA is TGTGCCATCAGTGGACAGGCGGGCTACACCTTC. In this chain, TRBV10-3 is recombined with TRBJ1-2; perhaps TRBD1 is the D gene, with 6 bases matching. Reading the germline V gene gives CDR1 ENHRY and CDR2 SYGVKD. Taken from cysteine to phenylalanine, the CDR3 has 11 residues. Only the CDR3 DNA stays, 33 bases, in frame from base 1. Trimming at the junction amounts to 4 bases on V and 8 bases on J, and the germline ends lie 8 bases apart.